A selection of T cell receptor beta chains follows, all from one sample in a study of control samples from healthy donors and cancer patients. Repertoires were generated with immunoSEQ multiplex PCR, while TCRdb's copy carries only in-frame clones and drops some. Among 91,000 or so clones listed, about nine tenths were seen once. The sequenced sample was blood. The receptors shown here come from a woman aged 30 to 39 in good health. The CDR3 runs from the conserved cysteine through the conserved F or W. Each record gives: D gene, J gene, V gene, clone size, CDR3 DNA, CDR3 protein. The D gene is left open where the match is weak. Some rows mark clone size as missing; the rest say once, few, many or name a class of expanded clone.

TRBD2,TRBJ2-1,TRBV24-1,NA,TGTGCCACCAGTGATTTGACTAGCGGGAGCTCCTACAATGAGCAGTTCTTC,CATSDLTSGSSYNEQFF
NA,TRBJ1-5,TRBV7-9,once,TGTGCCAGCAGCTTAGCCACAGATAATCAGCCCCAGCATTTT,CASSLATDNQPQHF
TRBD2,TRBJ2-6,TRBV9,once,TGTGCCAGCAGCGCCAGACTAGCGGGGGCGTCTGGGGCCAACGTCCTGACTTTC,CASSARLAGASGANVLTF
NA,TRBJ2-3,TRBV5-4,NA,TGTGCCAGCAGCCTACGACCTACTAGCACAGATACGCAGTATTTT,CASSLRPTSTDTQYF
TRBD1,TRBJ1-2,TRBV3-1/TRBV3-2,NA,TGTGCCAGCAGCCTTACCGGACAGGGGGCTGGCTATGGCTACACCTTC,CASSLTGQGAGYGYTF
NA,TRBJ1-1,TRBV7-2,NA,TGTGCCAGCAGCTTAGCGGCGGGGAACACTGAAGCTTTCTTT,CASSLAAGNTEAFF
NA,TRBJ1-1,TRBV11-2,NA,TGTGCCAGCAGCCTACAGGAGAACACTGAAGCTTTCTTT,CASSLQENTEAFF
NA,TRBJ2-4,TRBV10-1,once,TGCGCCAGCACCCTAGAGAGTAGTATTCTAGCCAAAAACATTCAGTACTTC,CASTLESSILAKNIQYF
NA,TRBJ2-5,TRBV2,NA,TGTGCCAGCACCTCGAGAGGGAGGGGGGTGGTGGTACAAGAGACCCAGTACTTC,CASTSRGRGVVVQETQYF
NA,TRBJ2-7,TRBV20-1,NA,TGCAGTGCTAGTTTTGTAAGGGGCGGCTACGAGCAGTACTTC,CSASFVRGGYEQYF
TRBD2,TRBJ2-3,TRBV13,NA,TGTGCCAGCAGCCCCAAGAAACTAGCGGCCTACACAGGTACGCAGTATTTT,CASSPKKLAAYTGTQYF
TRBD2,TRBJ2-5,TRBV4-1,NA,TGCGCCAGCAGCCCCGGGACTAGGCTATCCTCTTATGTTGCAGAGACCCAGTACTTC,CASSPGTRLSSYVAETQYF
TRBD1,TRBJ2-7,TRBV28,NA,TGTGCCAGCAGTTCTGCCGGGACAGGGAAATACGAGCAGTACTTC,CASSSAGTGKYEQYF
NA,TRBJ2-7,TRBV3-1/TRBV3-2,NA,TGTGCCAGCAGCCAAAGGGGGGATCAGGCCTACGAGCAGTACTTC,CASSQRGDQAYEQYF
NA,TRBJ1-5,TRBV18,NA,TGTGCCAGCTCACAGGACCGTGGGTTACAGCCCCAGCATTTT,CASSQDRGLQPQHF
NA,TRBJ1-3,TRBV19,NA,TGTGCCAGTAGCCCTCGGGGGCCCTCTGGAAACACCATATATTTT,CASSPRGPSGNTIYF
NA,TRBJ2-1,TRBV6-5,NA,TGTGCCAGCAGTTCCCTCTCAAGCGGAGCATACAATGAGCAGTTCTTC,CASSSLSSGAYNEQFF
NA,TRBJ1-6,TRBV11-2,NA,TGTGCCAGCAGAACGGGTCAGATTAATTCACCCCTCCACTTT,CASRTGQINSPLHF
TRBD1,TRBJ1-3,TRBV7-8,NA,TGTGCCAGCAGCCATTACGACAGGGGCGGATTTGGAAACACCATATATTTT,CASSHYDRGGFGNTIYF
TRBD1,TRBJ1-1,TRBV2,NA,TGTGCCAGCAGTGATAGGGACAGGGACCCTGAAGCTTTCTTT,CASSDRDRDPEAFF
TRBD2,TRBJ2-1,TRBV7-2,NA,TGTGCCAGCAGCCAGGGAGGCTTAGCGGGAGTCAATGAGCAGTTCTTC,CASSQGGLAGVNEQFF
NA,TRBJ2-3,TRBV2,NA,TGTGCCAGTTGGGGCGGTACGGATACGCAGTATTTT,CASWGGTDTQYF
NA,TRBJ1-1,TRBV30,NA,TGTGCCTGGAGTAGGGCTATGAACACTGAAGCTTTCTTT,CAWSRAMNTEAFF
NA,TRBJ1-4,TRBV19,NA,TGTGCCAGTAGTACCAAGGGCCCCGCAACTAATGAAAAACTGTTTTTT,CASSTKGPATNEKLFF
NA,TRBJ1-2,TRBV10-2,few,TGCGCCAGCAGTGGACAGCTCGACTATGGCTACACCTTC,CASSGQLDYGYTF